This TCR beta chain was recovered during a study of neoadjuvant nivolumab and ipilimumab in lung cancer. For the study at large: The combination arm added day-1 ipilimumab 1 mg/kg to nivolumab 3 mg/kg on days 1, 15, 29.

Assay used: immunoSEQ multiplex PCR; TCRdb lists only in-frame clones, some missing. This sample has 25,000 or so clones, with approximately 83% found just once. The CDR3 runs 14 residues. V was trimmed by 0 bases and J by 5 bases, leaving 10 bases between them. The V gene's germline CDR1 is MNHEY and CDR2 SVGAGI. Details on this clone: The antigen is unknown.

Regarding the study as a whole: Only two of four nivolumab-treated tumors gained richness and clonality by surgery. TCR clonality did not significantly correlate with pathologic tumor regression. Resected tumors had greater TCR richness and clonality than uninvolved lung.

The TCR was taken from an adult with non-small cell lung cancer. Sample: tumor tissue, taken after neoadjuvant nivolumab, alone or with ipilimumab, at or shortly before surgery. This rearrangement joins TRBV6-5 to TRBJ1-1; D is possibly TRBD1 (5 bases). The CDR3 sequence is CASSYSRDGTEAFF. The DNA of the CDR3 is TGTGCCAGCAGTTACTCCCGGGACGGAACTGAAGCTTTCTTT.